A single sample gave rise to the 20 T cell receptor beta chains below, sequenced in a study of Ad26.COV2.S vaccination and SARS-CoV-2 variants. As to treatment: some 20 received Ad26.COV2.S at low or high dose, single or two shots; several received placebo; per-sample allocation not given. The samples date from day 63 after the first vaccine or placebo injection. The data were produced by immunoSEQ multiplex PCR, yet TCRdb's version contains in-frame clones alone and is incomplete. The data hold 300,000 to 500,000 clones, with approximately 91% observed a single time. This specimen consisted of peripheral blood, obtained in a trial of Ad26.COV2.S vaccine versus placebo. The receptors here all came from a person aged 18-60 years who received the Ad26.COV2.S COVID-19 vaccine or a placebo.

The chain employs TRBV30 and TRBJ1-6; D is possibly TRBD1 (5 bases). The CDR3 spans 15 residues. With 3 bases removed from V and 0 bases from J, the gap between germline ends came to 9 bases. Germline assignment: CDR1 GTSNPN and CDR2 SVGIG (reference sequence). The CDR3 loop is CAWRWDLSYNSPLHF. The CDR3 nucleotides read TGTGCCTGGAGATGGGACCTCTCCTATAATTCACCCCTCCACTTT. Supplemented by reference TRBV30 and TRBJ1-6, the full variable domain reads SQTIHQWPATLVQPVGSPLSLECTVEGTSNPNLYWYRQAAGRGLQLLFYSVGIGQISSEVPQNLSASRPQDRQFILSSKKLLLSDSGFYLCAWRWDLSYNSPLHFGNGTRLTVT.

The genes are TRBV7-9 and TRBJ1-2; D is unclear. The CDR3 is 13 amino acids. CDR1 and CDR2 from the germline V gene are SEHNR and FQNEAQ (reference sequence). The germline V and J ends were trimmed by 3 bases and 3 bases, with 8 bases remaining between them. In DNA form, the CDR3 reads TGTGCCAGCAGCTTGCAGGACTACTATGGCTACACCTTC. Translating it yields CASSLQDYYGYTF.

A note on this clone: The junction departs from the called germline gene at one end, perhaps through a read error. CDR3 region: CASRQAEFNLIF. The CDR3 nucleotides are TGTGCCAGCAGACAAGCCGAATTTAACCTAATCTTC. J is TRBJ1-1 and V is TRBV27; D is unresolved. Looked up from germline, CDR1 is MNHEY and CDR2 is SMNVEV (reference sequence). This CDR3 comprises 12 residues.

This chain links TRBV3-1 (or the pseudogene TRBV3-2) with TRBJ1-1; D unresolved. CDR1 and CDR2 (germline): LGHDT, YNNKEL (reference sequence). There are 15 residues in the CDR3. V gave up 4 bases and J gave up 1 base, with 13 bases separating them. CDR3 loop: CASSLTVYWNTEAFF. Here the CDR3 DNA reads TGTGCCAGCAGCCTCACAGTCTATTGGAACACTGAAGCTTTCTTT.

The CDR3 is CASSVVWMTPGANVLTF. The CDR3 DNA reads as TGTGCCAGCAGTGTTGTGTGGATGACCCCTGGGGCCAACGTCCTGACTTTC. The chain has TRBV6-1 and TRBJ2-6; D remains unclear. Germline V gives CDR1 MNHNS, CDR2 SASEGT. Trimming left V 4 bases short and J 2 bases short, with 15 bases between. This CDR3 region has 17 residues.

The chain couples TRBV10-3 to TRBJ2-1; D may correspond to TRBD1 or TRBD2 (6 bases each). The CDR3 length is 14 residues. With 7 bases removed from V and 4 bases from J, the gap between germline ends came to 14 bases. Per germline, CDR1 ENHRY and CDR2 SYGVKD. The CDR3 loop is CAIMGGAGYNEQFF. In DNA form, the CDR3 reads TGTGCCATCATGGGGGGCGCGGGATACAATGAGCAGTTCTTC.

There are a few counts of this clone. The chain has TRBV7-6 and TRBJ2-3; 8 positions match TRBD1. The CDR3 consists of 15 residues. The germline V gene has CDR1 SGHVS and CDR2 FNYEAQ. Trimming removed 1 base from V and 0 bases from J; junction bases left unmatched: 0. CDR3 protein: CASSLGTGSTDTQYF. In nucleotides, the CDR3 is TGTGCCAGCAGCTTAGGGACAGGGAGCACAGATACGCAGTATTTT.

The V gene is TRBV27, the J gene TRBJ2-5; a weak D match, TRBD1 (6 bases). The length of the CDR3 is 15 residues. The germline V gene has CDR1 MNHEY and CDR2 SMNVEV (reference sequence). Trimming shortened V by 6 bases and J by 1 base, and 15 bases separated the two germline ends. CDR3 sequence (DNA): TGTGCCAGCAGCCTGACAGGACATCTCCAAGAGACCCAGTACTTC. As protein: CASSLTGHLQETQYF.

This clone showed up just once. This chain links TRBV11-2 with TRBJ1-1; no reliable D call. Between the trimmed V and J ends, which lost 1 base and 0 bases, there was a span of 9 bases. Germline CDR1 is SGHAT and CDR2 is FQNNGV. The length of the CDR3 is 15 residues. The DNA for the CDR3 is TGTGCCAGCAGCTTAGTTCTGGGCCTGAACACTGAAGCTTTCTTT. Its translation: CASSLVLGLNTEAFF. Full variable domain (remainder filled in from reference TRBV11-2 and TRBJ1-1): EAGVAQSPRYKIIEKRQSVAFWCNPISGHATLYWYQQILGQGPKLLIQFQNNGVVDDSQLPKDRFSAERLKGVDSTLKIQPAKLEDSAVYLCASSLVLGLNTEAFFGQGTRLTVV.

The genes are TRBV5-1 and TRBJ2-4, with TRBD2 identical over 7 bases. The V gene's germline CDR1 is SGHRS and CDR2 YFSETQ. V shed 0 bases and J 4 bases; nucleotides not matched to a gene: 16. The CDR3 covers 19 residues. CDR3 loop: CASSLDRGGSRESKNIQYF. The CDR3, as DNA: TGCGCCAGCAGCTTGGACCGCGGGGGTTCTAGGGAGAGTAAAAACATTCAGTACTTC. Variable domain in full (rest from reference TRBV5-1 and TRBJ2-4): KAGVTQTPRYLIKTRGQQVTLSCSPISGHRSVSWYQQTPGQGLQFLFEYFSETQRNKGNFPGRFSGRQFSNSRSEMNVSTLELGDSALYLCASSLDRGGSRESKNIQYFGAGTRLSVL.

V and J are TRBV10-2 and TRBJ2-3, with D perhaps assigned TRBD1 or TRBD2 (5 bases each). The CDR3 contains 14 residues. CDR1 WSHSY and CDR2 SAAADI come from the germline V gene. The V end lost 3 bases, the J end lost 1 base, and 8 bases lay between the germline ends. The CDR3 spells CASSDRDGTDTQYF. CDR3 in DNA: TGCGCCAGCAGTGACCGGGACGGCACAGATACGCAGTATTTT.

This chain uses TRBV15 with TRBJ2-1; 14 nucleotides line up with TRBD2. Germline trimming cut 0 bases from V and 9 bases from J; bases unmatched to any gene: 10. The CDR3 totals 18 residues. Germline CDR1 LNHNV, CDR2 YYDKDF (reference sequence). The CDR3 nucleotides read TGTGCCACCAGCAGAGACCGGACTAGCGGGGGGACCGCATCTGAGCAGTTCTTC. This codes for CATSRDRTSGGTASEQFF.

Of note for this clone: One end of the junction fails to match germline, which may point to a read error. The V gene is TRBV6-6, the J gene TRBJ1-2, with D hard to call. The CDR3 sequence is 13 residues long. Germline V gene lookup returns CDR1 MNHNY and CDR2 SVGAGI (reference sequence). The chain's CDR3 is CASSPIQFHPPAF. In DNA, the CDR3 is TGTGCCAGCAGCCCGATACAATTCCACCCACCGGCCTTC.

The chain uses TRBV1 and TRBJ2-1; the table gives TRBD2 as D, unverified against the DNA. TRBV1 is listed as a pseudogene. The CDR3 is 18 amino acids. The DNA of the CDR3 is TGCACCAGCAGCCAGGTCCAATGCGGGACGATCTCCTACAATGAGCAGTTCTTC. This encodes CTSSQVQCGTISYNEQFF.

The genes are TRBV27 and TRBJ1-1, with D tentatively TRBD1 (6 bases). Trimming left V 6 bases short and J 1 base short, with 9 bases between. CDR3 length equals 13 residues. The germline V gene encodes CDR1 MNHEY and CDR2 SMNVEV (reference sequence). CDR3 residues: CASRVQGNTEAFF. The DNA for the CDR3 is TGTGCCAGCAGGGTACAGGGGAACACTGAAGCTTTCTTT.

This clone was seen a single time. The V and J genes are TRBV5-1 and TRBJ2-3, with 8 nucleotides matching TRBD2. CDR3 size: 16 residues. Germline V CDR1 and CDR2: SGHRS, YFSETQ. With V trimmed by 0 bases and J by 6 bases, 9 bases remained unmatched. The CDR3 sequence: CASSLETGGPGDTQYF. CDR3 sequence (DNA): TGCGCCAGCAGCTTGGAAACGGGGGGGCCCGGCGATACGCAGTATTTT.

This clone was seen only a few times. The CDR3 sequence: CASSQPHGGVGSPLHF. The CDR3 DNA sequence: TGCGCCAGCAGCCAACCCCATGGAGGGGTTGGTTCACCCCTCCACTTT. The rearrangement links TRBV4-1 to TRBJ1-6; tentative D call: TRBD1 (5 bases). Trimming cost V 2 bases and J 9 bases, with 17 bases left between them. Germline assignment: CDR1 MGHRA and CDR2 YSYEKL. The length of the CDR3 is 16 residues.

V and J are TRBV18 and TRBJ1-5; unclear D gene. CDR1 and CDR2 (germline): KGHSH, LQKENI. Trimming shortened V by 4 bases and J by 9 bases, and 16 bases separated the two germline ends. This CDR3 region has 14 residues. For the CDR3, the DNA is TGTGCCAGCTCACGGGTTTCACCGCCAGGGCCCCAGCATTTT. Translated: CASSRVSPPGPQHF.

This clone has ten or more counts. This sequence joins TRBV6-1 and TRBJ1-1; no clear D gene. Germline CDR1 MNHNS, CDR2 SASEGT. The CDR3 length is 15 residues. V shed 1 base and J shed 6 bases, with 15 bases lying between them. CDR3 in amino acids: CASSEGYGGRAEAFF. The CDR3 DNA sequence: TGTGCCAGCAGTGAAGGGTATGGAGGGAGGGCTGAAGCTTTCTTT.

Note on this clone: Other DNA sequences in this sample translate to the same CDR3. This chain connects TRBV5-1 to TRBJ1-4; D is perhaps TRBD1 (6 bases). V was pared by 4 bases and J by 5 bases, with 12 bases between. In germline, CDR1 is SGHRS, CDR2 YFSETQ. The CDR3 loop spans 14 amino acids. The CDR3 DNA is TGCGCCAGCAGCCTGGGGGCCCTGAATGAAAAACTGTTTTTT. This sequence encodes CASSLGALNEKLFF.